This TCR beta chain was recovered during a study of shared clonotypes between healthy human individuals. On the study more broadly: Donor composition was a couple of women and three men, aged 18 to 49. Per-donor plates numbered three CD4 naive, three CD4 memory, two CD8 naive and one CD8 memory.

Only CD45RO-negative cells positively selected for CCR7 counted as naive CD8 cells, so terminally differentiated effector memory CD45RA+ cells were excluded. For sorted subsets, about 190 ng DNA per replicate equaled some 27,000 T cell genomes. Authors' data handling: Junction-only sequences produced by ImmunoSEQ had no quality scores, so filtering differed. Generated by immunoSEQ multiplex PCR, the TCRdb table keeps only in-frame clones and is missing some. V, J and clone size are those of that table, while D and trimming were read from the DNA. The repertoire has around 600,000 clones, about 95% of them found once; the top ten carry approximately 0.11%. Germline V gene data show CDR1 as PRHDT and CDR2 as FYEKMQ (reference sequence). V shed 8 bases, J shed 4 bases, and the junction held 12 bases outside the gene matches. The CDR3 is 15 residues long.

The sequenced material came from naive CD8+ T cells sorted from blood. The chain couples TRBV13 to TRBJ2-3, with TRBD1 matching over 7 bases. The receptor comes from a young woman in good health. The CDR3, as DNA: TGTGCCAGCCAGATTGGACAGGCCGGGGCAGATACGCAGTATTTT. Its protein product is CASQIGQAGADTQYF.